Presented here are 5 T cell receptor beta chains from one specimen sequenced in a study of blood T cell repertoires in COVID-19. The method was immunoSEQ multiplex PCR; TCRdb's version includes in-frame clones alone and lacks a portion of them. The sample carries around 370,000 clones, roughly 89% recorded once. What was sequenced was peripheral blood. The receptors were gathered from a man aged 18 to 29 with active or convalescent COVID-19.

This chain links TRBV6-2 or TRBV6-3 with TRBJ2-1, with TRBD2 identical over 8 bases. Trimming took 2 bases from V and 1 from J; bases not matched to a gene: 7. This CDR3 is 17 amino acids long. Germline V gene data show CDR1 as MNHEY and CDR2 as SVGEGT. The chain's CDR3 is CASSYRGSGNSYNEQFF. DNA of the CDR3: TGTGCCAGCAGTTACCGGGGTAGCGGGAATTCCTACAATGAGCAGTTCTTC.

The chain is built from TRBV9 and TRBJ2-5, with 11 positions matching TRBD1. Germline V gene sequence: CDR1 SGDLS, CDR2 YYNGEE. This CDR3 has 17 residues. The J segment lost 2 bases and the V segment lost 3 bases, leaving 9 bases of the junction unmatched. The CDR3 DNA is TGTGCCAGCAGCGGCCCCCTTGGGACAGGGGGGCAAGAGACCCAGTACTTC. This codes for CASSGPLGTGGQETQYF.

The genes are TRBV30 and TRBJ1-1; the match to TRBD1 covers 8 bases. Trimming removed 1 base from V and 6 bases from J; junction bases left unmatched: 13. Germline V gene data show CDR1 as GTSNPN and CDR2 as SVGIG (reference sequence). This CDR3 has 16 residues. CDR3 bases: TGTGCCTGGAGTGCGCAGGGGGCGGTAAAGGGCGCTGAAGCTTTCTTT. Translation: CAWSAQGAVKGAEAFF.

The V call is TRBV29-1, the J call TRBJ1-1; no firm D call. In germline, CDR1 is SQVTM, CDR2 ANQGSEA. CDR3 length: 13 amino acids. V was clipped by 5 bases and J by 0 bases, with 10 bases between them. CDR3 nucleotides: TGCAGCGTTCCCAGAGGAATGAACACTGAAGCTTTCTTT. Residues: CSVPRGMNTEAFF.

This clone was picked up a small number of times. This rearrangement joins TRBV19 to TRBJ1-4; D not certain. Per germline, CDR1 LNHDA and CDR2 SQIVND (reference sequence). The germline V and J ends were trimmed by 6 bases and 0 bases, with 8 bases remaining between them. This CDR3 comprises 14 residues. The DNA for the CDR3 is TGTGCCAGTAGCTGGTCAGCAACTAATGAAAAACTGTTTTTT. Residues: CASSWSATNEKLFF.